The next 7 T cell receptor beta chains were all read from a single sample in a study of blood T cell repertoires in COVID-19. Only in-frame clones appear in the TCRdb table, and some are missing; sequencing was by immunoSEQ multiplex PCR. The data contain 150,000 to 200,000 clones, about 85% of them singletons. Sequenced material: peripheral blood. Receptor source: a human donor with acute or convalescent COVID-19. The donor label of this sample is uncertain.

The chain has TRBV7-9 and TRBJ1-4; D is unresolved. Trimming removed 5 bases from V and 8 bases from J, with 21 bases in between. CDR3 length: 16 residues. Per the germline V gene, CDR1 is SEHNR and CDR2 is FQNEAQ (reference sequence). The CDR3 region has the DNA TGTGCCAGCAGCCCCCAGGTTTCGCGGGTGAGGGAAAAACTGTTTTTT. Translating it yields CASSPQVSRVREKLFF.

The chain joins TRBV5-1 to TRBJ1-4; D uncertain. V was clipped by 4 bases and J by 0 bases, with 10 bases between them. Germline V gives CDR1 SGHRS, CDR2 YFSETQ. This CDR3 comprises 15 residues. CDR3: CASSQNPATNEKLFF. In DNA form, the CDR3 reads TGCGCCAGCAGCCAAAACCCGGCAACTAATGAAAAACTGTTTTTT.

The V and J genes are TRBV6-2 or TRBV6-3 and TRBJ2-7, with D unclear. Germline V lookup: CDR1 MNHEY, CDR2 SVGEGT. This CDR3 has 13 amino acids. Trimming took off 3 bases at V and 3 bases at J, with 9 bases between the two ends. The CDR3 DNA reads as TGTGCCAGCAGTTATAATACTCTCTACGAGCAGTACTTC. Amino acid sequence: CASSYNTLYEQYF.

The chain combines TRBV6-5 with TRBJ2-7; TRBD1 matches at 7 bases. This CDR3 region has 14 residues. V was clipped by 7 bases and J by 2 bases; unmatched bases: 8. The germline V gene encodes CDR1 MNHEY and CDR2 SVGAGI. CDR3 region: CASTSTGAPYEQYF. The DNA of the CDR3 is TGTGCCAGCACCAGCACAGGGGCCCCCTACGAGCAGTACTTC.

The CDR3 bases are TGTGCCAGCAGCTTGTCAGGGCTTGGTGAAAAACTGTTTTTT. Protein product: CASSLSGLGEKLFF. The chain carries TRBV5-6 and TRBJ1-4; the D gene is possibly TRBD1 (5 bases). Germline CDR1 SGHDT, CDR2 YYEEEE. V lost 1 base, J lost 7 bases, and 11 bases lay in between. The CDR3 extends over 14 amino acids.

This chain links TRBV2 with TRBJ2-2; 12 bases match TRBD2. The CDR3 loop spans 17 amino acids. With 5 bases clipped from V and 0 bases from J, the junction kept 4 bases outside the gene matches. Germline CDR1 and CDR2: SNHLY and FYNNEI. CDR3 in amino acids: CASSNLAGGPNTGELFF. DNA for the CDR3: TGTGCCAGCAGTAACCTAGCGGGGGGGCCGAACACCGGGGAGCTGTTTTTT.

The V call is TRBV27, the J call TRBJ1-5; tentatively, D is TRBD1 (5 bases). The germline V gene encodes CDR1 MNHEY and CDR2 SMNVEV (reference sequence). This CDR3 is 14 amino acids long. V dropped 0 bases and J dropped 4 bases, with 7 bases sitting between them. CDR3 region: CASSLSGQNQPQHF. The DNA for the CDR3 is TGTGCCAGCAGTTTATCCGGACAAAATCAGCCCCAGCATTTT.